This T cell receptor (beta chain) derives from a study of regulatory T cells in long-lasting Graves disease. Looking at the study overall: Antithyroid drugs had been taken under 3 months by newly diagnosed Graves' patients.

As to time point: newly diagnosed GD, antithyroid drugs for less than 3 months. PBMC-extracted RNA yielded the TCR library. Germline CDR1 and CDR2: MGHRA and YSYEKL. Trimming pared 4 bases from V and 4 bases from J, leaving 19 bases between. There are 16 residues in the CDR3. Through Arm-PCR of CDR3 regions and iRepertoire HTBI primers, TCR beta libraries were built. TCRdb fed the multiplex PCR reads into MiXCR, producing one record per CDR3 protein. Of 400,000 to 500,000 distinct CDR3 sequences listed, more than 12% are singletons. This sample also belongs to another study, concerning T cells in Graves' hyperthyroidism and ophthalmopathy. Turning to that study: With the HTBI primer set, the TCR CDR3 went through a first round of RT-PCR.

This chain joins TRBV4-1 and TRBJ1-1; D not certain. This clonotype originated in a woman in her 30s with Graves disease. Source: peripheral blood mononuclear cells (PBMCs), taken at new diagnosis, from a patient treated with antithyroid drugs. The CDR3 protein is CASSLPKGPSGTEAFF. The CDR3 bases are TGCGCCAGCAGCCTCCCGAAAGGGCCGAGTGGCACTGAAGCTTTCTTT.